A selection of T cell receptor beta chains follows, all from one sample in a study of Ad26.COV2.S vaccination and SARS-CoV-2 variants. Data came from immunoSEQ multiplex PCR; TCRdb stores just in-frame clones and leaves some out. This sample carries hundreds of thousands of clones, 80% to 90% of them seen once, and the ten largest clones take just under 5%. Sequencing was performed on peripheral blood, taken in a trial of Ad26.COV2.S vaccine versus placebo. The source is a person between 18 and 60 years old who received the Ad26.COV2.S COVID-19 vaccine or a placebo. The CDR3 runs from the conserved cysteine through the conserved F or W. The D gene is left open where the match is weak. Clone sizes are given selectively: once, few, many, or a class where the clone is expanded.

D gene: TRBD1; V gene: TRBV30; J gene: TRBJ1-6; clone size: -; CDR3 DNA: TGTGCCTGGAGTTCGAACAGGGGGAATAATTCACCCCTCCACTTT; CDR3 protein: CAWSSNRGNNSPLHF
D gene: -; V gene: TRBV7-7; J gene: TRBJ1-6; clone size: once; CDR3 DNA: TGTGCCAGCAGTTTAGACATACAGGAGATCTATAATTCACCCCTCCACTTT; CDR3 protein: CASSLDIQEIYNSPLHF
D gene: -; V gene: TRBV27; J gene: TRBJ2-3; clone size: -; CDR3 DNA: TGTGCCAGCAGTTTATCCCCCCGGGGGACAGATACGCAGTATTTT; CDR3 protein: CASSLSPRGTDTQYF
D gene: -; V gene: TRBV18; J gene: TRBJ1-5; clone size: -; CDR3 DNA: TGTGCCAGCTCAGCCGGCAAGGGAGGTAGGCAGCCCCAGCATTTT; CDR3 protein: CASSAGKGGRQPQHF
D gene: -; V gene: TRBV4-1; J gene: TRBJ1-5; clone size: -; CDR3 DNA: TGCGCCAGCAGCCAAGAGTGGCAGGGGACTAGGCCCCAGCATTTT; CDR3 protein: CASSQEWQGTRPQHF
D gene: -; V gene: TRBV7-6; J gene: TRBJ2-1; clone size: -; CDR3 DNA: TGTGCCAGCAGCCATGAAGCGGAACTCTACAATGAGCAGTTCTTC; CDR3 protein: CASSHEAELYNEQFF
D gene: -; V gene: TRBV27; J gene: TRBJ2-2; clone size: -; CDR3 DNA: TGTGCCAGCAGTCGTCAGTACGACACCGGGGAGCTGTTTTTT; CDR3 protein: CASSRQYDTGELFF
D gene: -; V gene: TRBV5-6; J gene: TRBJ2-7; clone size: -; CDR3 DNA: TGTGCCAGCAGCTTGCTGCGAACCACCTACGAGCAGTACTTC; CDR3 protein: CASSLLRTTYEQYF
D gene: -; V gene: TRBV6-2/TRBV6-3; J gene: TRBJ2-1; clone size: -; CDR3 DNA: TGTGCCAGCAGTTACTCTGGAAGGAGACGGGACAATGAGCAGTTCTTC; CDR3 protein: CASSYSGRRRDNEQFF
D gene: -; V gene: TRBV20-1; J gene: TRBJ1-3; clone size: -; CDR3 DNA: TGCAGTGCTAAACCTGGAAACACCATATATTTT; CDR3 protein: CSAKPGNTIYF
D gene: -; V gene: TRBV4-2; J gene: TRBJ1-1; clone size: -; CDR3 DNA: TGTGCCAGTCAGGAGGGGCCGGGAACACTCTTGGTGTTCTTT; CDR3 protein: CASQEGPGTLLVFF
D gene: -; V gene: TRBV5-8; J gene: TRBJ2-2; clone size: -; CDR3 DNA: TGTGCCAGCAGCTTTCTGGGGACGAACACCGGGGAGCTGTTTTTT; CDR3 protein: CASSFLGTNTGELFF
D gene: -; V gene: TRBV6-5; J gene: TRBJ2-3; clone size: -; CDR3 DNA: TGTGCCAGCACTCTGCCAACCGGTAGCACAGATACGCAGTATTTT; CDR3 protein: CASTLPTGSTDTQYF
D gene: TRBD1; V gene: TRBV28; J gene: TRBJ1-2; clone size: -; CDR3 DNA: TGTGCCAGCAGTCCTACGACAGGGAACTATGGCTACACCTTC; CDR3 protein: CASSPTTGNYGYTF
D gene: -; V gene: TRBV5-8; J gene: TRBJ2-2; clone size: few; CDR3 DNA: TGTGCCAGCAGCGGGGGGCGGATTAACACCGGGGAGCTGTTTTTT; CDR3 protein: CASSGGRINTGELFF
D gene: -; V gene: TRBV6-1; J gene: TRBJ1-4; clone size: -; CDR3 DNA: TGTGCCAGCAGTGAACGGACAGCAACTAATGAAAAACTGTTTTTT; CDR3 protein: CASSERTATNEKLFF
D gene: -; V gene: TRBV27; J gene: TRBJ1-3; clone size: -; CDR3 DNA: TGTGCCAGCAGCAAGACAGGATCTGGAAACACCATATATTTT; CDR3 protein: CASSKTGSGNTIYF
D gene: -; V gene: TRBV7-9; J gene: TRBJ2-7; clone size: -; CDR3 DNA: TGTGCCAGCAGCTTAGGGTCAGGGCCAAACGAGCAGTACTTC; CDR3 protein: CASSLGSGPNEQYF
D gene: -; V gene: TRBV20-1; J gene: TRBJ2-7; clone size: -; CDR3 DNA: TGCAGTGCTAGGACCCTCTACGAGCAGTACTTC; CDR3 protein: CSARTLYEQYF
D gene: TRBD2; V gene: TRBV5-1; J gene: TRBJ2-5; clone size: -; CDR3 DNA: TGCGCCAGCAGCGCCTTAGCGGGGGGACAAGAGACCCAGTACTTC; CDR3 protein: CASSALAGGQETQYF
D gene: -; V gene: TRBV7-9; J gene: TRBJ2-5; clone size: -; CDR3 DNA: TGTGCCAGCAGCACCCTTTACCAAGAGACCCAGTACTTC; CDR3 protein: CASSTLYQETQYF
D gene: -; V gene: TRBV21-1; J gene: TRBJ1-5; clone size: once; CDR3 DNA: TGTGCCAGCAGCAAAGGGCGGGGTTTGGGCAATCAGCCCCAGCATTTT; CDR3 protein: CASSKGRGLGNQPQHF
D gene: TRBD1; V gene: TRBV5-5; J gene: TRBJ2-1; clone size: -; CDR3 DNA: TGTGCCAGCAGCGTAGACAGGGGGAGTAATGAGCAGTTCTTC; CDR3 protein: CASSVDRGSNEQFF
D gene: -; V gene: TRBV4-1; J gene: TRBJ1-4; clone size: -; CDR3 DNA: TGCGCCAGCAGCCCTAGACAGGTTAATAATGAAAAACTGTTTTTT; CDR3 protein: CASSPRQVNNEKLFF
D gene: -; V gene: TRBV19; J gene: TRBJ2-5; clone size: -; CDR3 DNA: -; CDR3 protein: CASTSGGQETQYF
D gene: -; V gene: TRBV21-1; J gene: TRBJ1-1; clone size: -; CDR3 DNA: TGTGCCAGCACAGGGCACACTGAAGCTTTCTTT; CDR3 protein: CASTGHTEAFF
D gene: TRBD1; V gene: TRBV5-1; J gene: TRBJ2-7; clone size: -; CDR3 DNA: TGCGCCAGCAGCTTGGAAGTGACAGGGGACTACGAGCAGTACTTC; CDR3 protein: CASSLEVTGDYEQYF
D gene: TRBD2; V gene: TRBV3-1/TRBV3-2; J gene: TRBJ2-1; clone size: -; CDR3 DNA: TGTGCCAGCAGCCGACCGGGACTAGCGGGAGATTTATACAATGAGCAGTTCTTC; CDR3 protein: CASSRPGLAGDLYNEQFF
D gene: TRBD1; V gene: TRBV2; J gene: TRBJ2-7; clone size: once; CDR3 DNA: TGTGCCAGCAAGGGAGACAGGGTATCGGGCGAGCAGTACTTC; CDR3 protein: CASKGDRVSGEQYF
D gene: -; V gene: TRBV3-1/TRBV3-2; J gene: TRBJ1-1; clone size: -; CDR3 DNA: TGTGCCAGCAGCCAAGATCGTCACAGCGCTGAAGCTTTCTTT; CDR3 protein: CASSQDRHSAEAFF
D gene: TRBD1; V gene: TRBV11-3; J gene: TRBJ2-2; clone size: -; CDR3 DNA: TGTGCCAGCAGCTCCAGGGGGCTAGCGAACACCGGGGAGCTGTTTTTT; CDR3 protein: CASSSRGLANTGELFF
D gene: -; V gene: TRBV7-9; J gene: TRBJ2-7; clone size: -; CDR3 DNA: TGTGCCAGCAGCTTAGTGGGGGTGGCAGGGAGCTACGAGCAGTACTTC; CDR3 protein: CASSLVGVAGSYEQYF
D gene: TRBD1; V gene: TRBV5-5; J gene: TRBJ2-7; clone size: -; CDR3 DNA: TGTGCCAGCAGCCCCCTCGGGGGGACAGGGGTCGACGAGCAGTACTTC; CDR3 protein: CASSPLGGTGVDEQYF
D gene: -; V gene: TRBV27; J gene: TRBJ1-3; clone size: once; CDR3 DNA: TGTGCCAGCAGTACCCTTTCGGGGGCGCGGCGTGGAAACACCATATATTTT; CDR3 protein: CASSTLSGARRGNTIYF
D gene: TRBD1; V gene: TRBV28; J gene: TRBJ2-3; clone size: -; CDR3 DNA: TGTGCCAGCAGTTTAGTCAGGGGGCGGTCCCGGAAGCTCACAGATACGCAGTATTTT; CDR3 protein: CASSLVRGRSRKLTDTQYF
D gene: -; V gene: TRBV30; J gene: TRBJ2-1; clone size: -; CDR3 DNA: TGTGCCTGGAGTGTAAGGGCTGGCCGTGAGCAGTTCTTC; CDR3 protein: CAWSVRAGREQFF
D gene: -; V gene: TRBV6-6; J gene: TRBJ1-1; clone size: -; CDR3 DNA: TGTGCCAGCAGTTACCAGGAGGGAGGTGAAGCTTTCTTT; CDR3 protein: CASSYQEGGEAFF
D gene: -; V gene: TRBV5-1; J gene: TRBJ2-1; clone size: -; CDR3 DNA: TGCGCCAGCACCCCAGAGCCAGTCGACAATGAGCAGTTCTTC; CDR3 protein: CASTPEPVDNEQFF
D gene: -; V gene: TRBV10-3; J gene: TRBJ1-2; clone size: -; CDR3 DNA: TGTGCCATCAGCGATGGGGCGAACAATGGCTACACCTTC; CDR3 protein: CAISDGANNGYTF
D gene: -; V gene: TRBV6-1; J gene: TRBJ2-5; clone size: -; CDR3 DNA: TGTGCCAGCAGTGAATCGCCAGGGGGGGTGGAGACCCAGTACTTC; CDR3 protein: CASSESPGGVETQYF
D gene: -; V gene: TRBV19; J gene: TRBJ2-7; clone size: -; CDR3 DNA: TGTGCCAGTAGACCGAGCCTCAGCTCCTACGAGCAGTACTTC; CDR3 protein: CASRPSLSSYEQYF